The following is a T cell receptor beta chain sequence with its context. This sample is drawn from a study of response to subunit inactivated influenza vaccine. This CDR3 region has 17 residues. V lost 0 bases, J lost 5 bases, and 8 bases stayed unmatched. Looked up from germline, CDR1 is SGHAT and CDR2 is FQNNGV. Via MiXCR, TCRdb re-called the RT-PCR reads, giving one row per CDR3 protein. Among 710,000 or so distinct CDR3 sequences, approximately 15% were seen once, and the ten largest hold 11%. This material consisted of PBMCs from blood, taken about 11 days after vaccination. The TCR comes from a man aged 45-60 years who received an inactivated influenza vaccine. The chain has TRBV11-2 and TRBJ2-3, with 10 bases that match TRBD2. CDR3 region: CASSLDRAGGPGDTQYF. For the CDR3, the DNA is TGTGCCAGCAGCTTAGACCGAGCGGGGGGGCCCGGAGATACGCAGTATTTT.